These 13 T cell receptor beta chains were sequenced from one sample in a study of cytomegalovirus exposure and HLA in healthy donors. PCR used 60 Vbeta primers and 13 Jbeta primers. Data came from immunoSEQ multiplex PCR; TCRdb stores just in-frame clones and leaves some out. The profile shows 80,000 to 95,000 clones, around 79% of them singletons. What was sequenced was PBMCs. The source of these receptors is a woman between 35 and 50 years old in good health and CMV-seropositive.

In DNA, the CDR3 is TGTGCCAGCAGCCTTATAGCGGGAGCGGGTGATGAGCAGTTCTTC. This gives the protein CASSLIAGAGDEQFF. The chain couples TRBV4-2 to TRBJ2-1, with TRBD2 matching over 9 bases. The CDR3 consists of 15 residues. CDR1 and CDR2 from the germline V gene are LGHNA and YNFKEQ. V trimming: 4 bases; J trimming: 8 bases; junction bases outside the gene matches: 9.

CDR3 sequence (DNA): TGCGCCAGCAGCCACAGGGTTTACGAAAACATTCAGTACTTC. Protein sequence: CASSHRVYENIQYF. The chain recombines TRBV4-3 with TRBJ2-4; tentative D call: TRBD1 (5 bases). The ends were cut back, 3 bases at V and 5 bases at J, with 11 bases in the middle. In germline, CDR1 is LGHNA, CDR2 YSLEER. The CDR3 loop spans 14 amino acids.

V usage is TRBV19 and J usage is TRBJ1-1, with TRBD1 as a possible D gene (5 bases). Germline loops: CDR1 LNHDA, CDR2 SQIVND (reference sequence). Trimming shortened V by 7 bases and J by 6 bases, and 18 bases separated the two germline ends. This CDR3 region has 14 residues. CDR3 coding DNA: TGTGCCAGTAACCCAATAGGGAGGGGCGCTGAAGCTTTCTTT. Translation gives CASNPIGRGAEAFF. Combining the CDR3 with reference TRBV19 and TRBJ1-1 gives the whole variable domain DGGITQSPKYLFRKEGQNVTLSCEQNLNHDAMYWYRQDPGQGLRLIYYSQIVNDFQKGDIAEGYSVSREKKESFPLTVTSAQKNPTAFYLCASNPIGRGAEAFFGQGTRLTVV.

Concerning this clone itself: One end of the junction is discordant with germline, which a read error may explain. The J gene is TRBJ1-5, the V gene TRBV29-1; 9 bases fit TRBD1. CDR1 and CDR2 (germline): SQVTM, ANQGSEA. The CDR3 runs to 11 residues. The CDR3 DNA reads TGCAGCGTTGAAGATCGGGACAGGGTGTATTTT. This translates into CSVEDRDRVYF.

Only a few counts were recorded for this clone. V gene TRBV5-8 combines with J gene TRBJ1-1, with 9 bases identical to TRBD1. The V and J ends lost 1 base and 1 base, in that order; junction bases with no gene match: 8. The CDR3 covers 17 residues. CDR1 and CDR2 from the germline V gene are SGHTS and YDEGEE. This CDR3 reads CASSLRGQGTPNTEAFF. In nucleotides, the CDR3 is TGTGCCAGCAGCTTGCGCGGACAGGGGACCCCGAACACTGAAGCTTTCTTT.

The chain carries TRBV5-1 and TRBJ2-3; 12 bases fit TRBD2. The ends lost 4 bases at V and 3 bases at J; junction bases unmatched: 18. This CDR3 region has 20 residues. In germline, CDR1 is SGHRS, CDR2 YFSETQ. Written as DNA, the CDR3 is TGCGCCAGCAGCGTTTCGCCTAGCGGGGGGGCCAGTTCCCTAACAGATACGCAGTATTTT. Amino acids: CASSVSPSGGASSLTDTQYF.

This chain uses TRBV11-3 with TRBJ2-3, with 11 bases identical to TRBD2. The CDR3 covers 15 residues. From germline, CDR1 is SGHNT and CDR2 YENEEA. The ends lost 1 base at V and 5 bases at J; junction bases unmatched: 2. CDR3 protein: CASSLGSGGVDTQYF. The CDR3 DNA is TGTGCCAGCAGCTTAGGTAGCGGGGGGGTAGATACGCAGTATTTT.

The V call is TRBV7-9, the J call TRBJ2-5; TRBD1 is a possible D gene (6 bases). This CDR3 comprises 13 residues. Trimming left V 7 bases short and J 4 bases short, with 13 bases between. The germline gives CDR1 SEHNR, CDR2 FQNEAQ (reference sequence). DNA for the CDR3: TGTGCCAGCACCAACAGGGTGGGAGAGACCCAGTACTTC. The encoded protein is CASTNRVGETQYF.

The V call is TRBV28, the J call TRBJ2-3; D is possibly TRBD2 (5 bases). CDR1 MDHEN and CDR2 SYDVKM come from the germline V gene. Trimming cost V 4 bases and J 2 bases, with 10 bases left between them. This CDR3 has 14 residues. CDR3 loop: CASSSTIPTDTQYF. The CDR3, as DNA: TGTGCCAGCAGTTCGACTATACCCACAGATACGCAGTATTTT.

The chain is built from TRBV6-6 and TRBJ1-1; unclear D gene. Between the trimmed V and J ends, which lost 10 bases and 5 bases, there was a span of 11 bases. Germline V lookup: CDR1 MNHNY, CDR2 SVGAGI (reference sequence). This CDR3 has 11 amino acids. DNA for the CDR3: TGTGCCACCGAAACCACTACTGAAGCTTTCTTT. Translation: CATETTTEAFF.

This clone showed up just a few times. This chain connects TRBV7-8 to TRBJ1-5; 7 nucleotides match TRBD1. Looked up from germline, CDR1 is SGHVS and CDR2 is FQNEAQ. The CDR3 has 15 amino acids. V lost 3 bases, J lost 4 bases, and 6 bases stayed unmatched. CDR3 DNA sequence: TGTGCCAGCAGCTTTTTGGGGACAGTTAATCAGCCCCAGCATTTT. The encoded protein is CASSFLGTVNQPQHF.

The chain recombines TRBV7-2 with TRBJ1-4; 7 bases line up with TRBD1. Trimming at V came to 5 bases and at J to 6 bases, leaving 9 bases not matched to a gene. The CDR3 runs 15 residues. Germline CDR1 and CDR2: SGHTA and FQGNSA. The CDR3 loop reads CASSPGGREYEKLFF. The CDR3 nucleotides read TGTGCCAGCAGCCCAGGGGGAAGAGAGTATGAAAAACTGTTTTTT.

The chain has TRBV5-1 and TRBJ2-1, with TRBD2 as a possible D gene (6 bases). This CDR3 comprises 12 residues. In germline, CDR1 is SGHRS, CDR2 YFSETQ. V lost 4 bases and J 8 bases, leaving 10 bases between the germline ends. The CDR3 region is CASSRSSDEQFF. CDR3 DNA sequence: TGCGCCAGCAGCCGATCTAGCGATGAGCAGTTCTTC.